This T cell receptor (beta chain) was retrieved from a study of identical twins (TCRdb year 2016). For context, the study as a whole: The study deep-sequenced TCR alpha and beta repertoires from monozygotic twins, unrelated adults of various ages and cord blood to test whether fetal clonotypes persist. To rule out contamination, the twin experiments were replicated at different times with different library preparation protocols. Study-wide conclusions, independent of this receptor: Recombination models systematically underestimated out-of-frame TCR alpha sharing in monozygotic twins but agreed with sharing between unrelated individuals. Because the same donors could not be followed over many years, the conclusions depended on cross-sectional statistical analysis. Zero-insertion analyses could be partly confounded by invariant T cells such as MAIT and iNKT, though diverse VJ usage argued against such confounding for most clonotypes. Excess twin sharing in beta out-of-frame sequences was weaker because fewer shared sequences lowered the signal-to-noise ratio. Fewer insertions were carried by abundant cord blood beta clonotypes; a weaker similar trend was observed in young adult naive repertoires, while no such trend was observed in memory repertoires. Compared with coincidental sharing between unrelated individuals, an excess of low generation-probability sequences was observed among out-of-frame TCR alpha sequences shared between twins.

This clonotype was found a few times. It lacks a known antigen. Base quality data are lacking; no much larger clone is found one base away. Every donor in the study was a healthy Caucasian. Three pairs of female monozygotic twins, all aged about 18 to 30 years, were included in the twin cohort. Positive isolation kits from Invitrogen were used to isolate the CD4+ and CD8+ T cell populations. The CDR3 numbers 14 residues from cysteine through phenylalanine. Of all the DNA, just the CDR3 is kept, 42 bases in frame from base 1. For this chain, trimming is 2 bases at the V end and 9 bases at the J end, and the number of junction bases without a gene match is 9. CDR1 and CDR2, looked up from the germline V gene (reference sequence), are DFQATT and SNEGSKA. Libraries came from 5' RACE. Sequencing was carried out with an Illumina HiSeq 2000. A universal primer binding site was introduced by template switching, and a unique molecular identifier was present in the final cDNA, enabling accurate counting of TCR cDNA molecules. Specific primers in the conserved constant-segment region were used to synthesize first-strand cDNA for the TCR alpha and beta chains. To control for contamination, each cDNA library was double barcoded with a SMART-Mk sample barcode plus Illumina barcodes. Two successive PCR steps introduced TruSeq adapter sequences along with Illumina sample barcodes. TCR alpha and beta cDNA libraries were sequenced on the Illumina HiSeq platform with custom primers. In the paper's pipeline: MiGEC processed the raw reads to extract unique molecular identifiers, while MiXCR was used to determine the CDR3 positions. Recombination models were inferred per individual with the repgenHMM and IGoR tools using an EM algorithm. Shared clonotypes were analyzed with the tcR package in R, and sharing was normalized by the product of cloneset sizes. Out-of-frame nonproductive sequences were analyzed to study raw recombination free of thymic and clonal selection effects. TCRdb reworked the public reads: Q25 trimming with fastp, MiXCR clone assembly, productive beta chains retained. Each CDR3 protein appears once, grouped with its most common genes and DNA. The V and J calls come from TCRdb's annotation, not from the publication. This sample comprises around 250,000 distinct CDR3 sequences, 5.5% to 7.5% of them detected only once. The ten top clones hold just over 14% of the sample.

This same sample was also part of a study on T cells expressing NK-cell markers. The second study reports: TCR beta-chain repertoires were profiled in sorted CD3+CD56+NKG2C+, CD3+CD56+NKG2C- and CD3+CD56-NKG2C+ T-cell subsets from seven or eight donors. Among the eight sequenced donors, seven were HCMV-seropositive and one was HCMV-seronegative. In several experiments an anti-gammadeltaTCR antibody was added to restrict sorting to alphabetaTCR-expressing T cells. In 6 or 7 donors, the dominant CD3+CD56+NKG2C+ clonotypes ranked among the top 10 CD8+ clonotypes, making up 1.0-7.0% of CD8+ T cells. Those dominant clonotypes were again the most abundant among CD3+CD56-NKG2C+ cells in a handful of donors, at about 25-65%. Whether the expanded NKG2C-expressing T cell clones were specific for HCMV antigens was left unclear. All eight donors whose samples were sequenced were randomly selected healthy volunteers, three of them men and five women. HCMV serostatus was determined by detecting HCMV-specific IgG in serum with a commercial ELISA kit. MIGEC was used to demultiplex reads and group reads by UMI, and MiTCR was used to assemble and quantify clonotypes. To exclude erroneous sequences, only TCR cDNA sequences supported by at least two reads were retained. Downstream repertoire analysis used the tcR package, and clonotypes were matched across fractions by CDR3 nucleotide sequence plus V segment. VDJmatch was used to annotate antigen specificity against VDJdb, with one amino acid substitution in CDR3 permitted.

In this chain, TRBV20-1 is recombined with TRBJ2-1, with TRBD2 identical over 8 junction bases. This receptor was obtained from a woman between 18 and 30 years old in good health. Sequencing was carried out using CD8+ T cells sorted from blood. Here is the DNA: TGCAGTGCTAGATTTAGCGGGATAAGTAGTGAGCAGTTCTTC. Its amino acids are CSARFSGISSEQFF.